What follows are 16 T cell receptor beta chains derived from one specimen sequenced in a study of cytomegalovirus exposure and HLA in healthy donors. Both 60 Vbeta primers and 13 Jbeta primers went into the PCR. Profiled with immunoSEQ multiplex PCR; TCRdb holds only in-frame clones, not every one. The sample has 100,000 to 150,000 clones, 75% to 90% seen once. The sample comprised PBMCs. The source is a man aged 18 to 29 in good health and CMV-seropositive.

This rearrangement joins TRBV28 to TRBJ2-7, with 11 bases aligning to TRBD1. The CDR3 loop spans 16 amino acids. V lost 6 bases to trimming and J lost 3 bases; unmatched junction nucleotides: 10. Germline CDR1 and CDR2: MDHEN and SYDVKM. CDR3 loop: CASSPGGTGGIYEQYF. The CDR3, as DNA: TGTGCCAGCAGCCCTGGGGGGACAGGGGGGATCTACGAGCAGTACTTC.

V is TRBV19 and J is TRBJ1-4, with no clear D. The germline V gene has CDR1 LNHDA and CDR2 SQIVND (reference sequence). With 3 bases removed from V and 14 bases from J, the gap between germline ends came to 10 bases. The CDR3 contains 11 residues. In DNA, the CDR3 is TGTGCCAGTAGTATTGGAGGGCGGCTGTTTTTT. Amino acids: CASSIGGRLFF.

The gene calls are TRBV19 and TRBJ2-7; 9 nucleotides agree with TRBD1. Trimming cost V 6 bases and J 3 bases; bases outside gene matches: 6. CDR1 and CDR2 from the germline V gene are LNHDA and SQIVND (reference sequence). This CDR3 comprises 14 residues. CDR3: CASRPGQGLYEQYF. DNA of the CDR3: TGTGCCAGTAGGCCGGGACAGGGCCTCTACGAGCAGTACTTC.

CDR3 nucleotides: TGTGCCAGTAGTATATTGTGGGGCGCTGAAGCTTTCTTT. Protein: CASSILWGAEAFF. The chain uses TRBV19 and TRBJ1-1; TRBD1 is a possible D gene (5 bases). The CDR3 is 13 residues long. Germline V lookup: CDR1 LNHDA, CDR2 SQIVND (reference sequence). The V end lost 2 bases, the J end lost 6 bases, and 10 bases lay between the germline ends.

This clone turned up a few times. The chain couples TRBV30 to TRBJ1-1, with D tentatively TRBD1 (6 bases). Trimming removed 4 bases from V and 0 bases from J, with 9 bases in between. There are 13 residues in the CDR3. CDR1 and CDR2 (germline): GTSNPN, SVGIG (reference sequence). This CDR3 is CAWTDRLNTEAFF. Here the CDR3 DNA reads TGTGCCTGGACGGACAGATTGAACACTGAAGCTTTCTTT.

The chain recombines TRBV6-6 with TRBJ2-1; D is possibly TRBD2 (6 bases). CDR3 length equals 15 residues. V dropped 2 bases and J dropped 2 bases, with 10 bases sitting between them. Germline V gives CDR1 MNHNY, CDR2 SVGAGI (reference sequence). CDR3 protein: CASSYVRGTYNEQFF. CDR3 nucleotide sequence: TGTGCCAGCAGTTACGTTCGGGGGACCTACAATGAGCAGTTCTTC.

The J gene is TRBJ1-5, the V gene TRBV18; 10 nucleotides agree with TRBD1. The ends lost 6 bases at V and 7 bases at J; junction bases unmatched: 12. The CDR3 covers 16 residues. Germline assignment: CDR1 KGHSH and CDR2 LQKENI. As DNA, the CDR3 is TGTGCCAGCTCCCCAGGCGGACAGGGGGAAGGGCAGCCCCAGCATTTT. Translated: CASSPGGQGEGQPQHF.

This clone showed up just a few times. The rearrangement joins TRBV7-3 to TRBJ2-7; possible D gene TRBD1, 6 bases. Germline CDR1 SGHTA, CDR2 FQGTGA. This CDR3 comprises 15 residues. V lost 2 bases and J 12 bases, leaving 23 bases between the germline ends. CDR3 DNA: TGTGCCAGCAGCTTATTTCCCCAGGGGCAGAAGCACCCGTACTTC. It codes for CASSLFPQGQKHPYF.

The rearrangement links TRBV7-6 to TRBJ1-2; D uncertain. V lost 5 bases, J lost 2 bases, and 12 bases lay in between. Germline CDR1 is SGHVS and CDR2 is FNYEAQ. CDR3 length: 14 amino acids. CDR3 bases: TGTGCCAGCAGCCCGTTGCGAGAAAACTATGGCTACACCTTC. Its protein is CASSPLRENYGYTF.

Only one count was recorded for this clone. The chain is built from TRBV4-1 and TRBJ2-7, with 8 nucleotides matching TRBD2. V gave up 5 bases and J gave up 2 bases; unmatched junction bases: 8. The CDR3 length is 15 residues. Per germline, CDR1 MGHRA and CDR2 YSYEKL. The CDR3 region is CASSYGTGGPYEQYF. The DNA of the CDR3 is TGCGCCAGCAGCTACGGAACGGGGGGGCCCTACGAGCAGTACTTC.

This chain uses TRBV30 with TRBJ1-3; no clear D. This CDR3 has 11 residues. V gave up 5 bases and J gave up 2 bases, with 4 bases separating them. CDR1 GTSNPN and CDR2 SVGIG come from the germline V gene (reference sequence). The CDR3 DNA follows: TGTGCCTGGGCGACTGGAAACACCATATATTTT. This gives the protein CAWATGNTIYF.

The chain's CDR3 is CASSSTLDTEAFF. The DNA of the CDR3 is TGTGCCAGCAGCTCCACCCTAGACACTGAAGCTTTCTTT. The chain couples TRBV5-6 to TRBJ1-1; D uncertain. Germline V gives CDR1 SGHDT, CDR2 YYEEEE. The CDR3 has 13 residues. V was cut by 3 bases and J by 3 bases, with 9 bases left in between.

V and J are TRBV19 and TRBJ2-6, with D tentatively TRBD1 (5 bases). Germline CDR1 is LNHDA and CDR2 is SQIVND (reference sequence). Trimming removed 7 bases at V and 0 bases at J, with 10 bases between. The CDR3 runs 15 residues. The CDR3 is CASNDRSSGANVLTF. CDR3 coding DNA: TGTGCCAGTAACGACAGAAGCTCTGGGGCCAACGTCCTGACTTTC.

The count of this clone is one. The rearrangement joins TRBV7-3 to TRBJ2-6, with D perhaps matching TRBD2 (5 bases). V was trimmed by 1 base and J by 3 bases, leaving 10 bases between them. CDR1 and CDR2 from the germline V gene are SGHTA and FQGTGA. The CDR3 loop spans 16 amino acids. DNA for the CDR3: TGTGCCAGCAGCTTAAACGCGGGCGTTGGGGCCAACGTCCTGACTTTC. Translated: CASSLNAGVGANVLTF.

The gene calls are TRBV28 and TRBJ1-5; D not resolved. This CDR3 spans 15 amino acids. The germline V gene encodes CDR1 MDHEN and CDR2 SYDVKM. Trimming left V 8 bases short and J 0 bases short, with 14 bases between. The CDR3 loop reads CASVGEAYSNQPQHF. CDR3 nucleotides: TGTGCCAGCGTTGGGGAGGCGTATAGCAATCAGCCCCAGCATTTT.

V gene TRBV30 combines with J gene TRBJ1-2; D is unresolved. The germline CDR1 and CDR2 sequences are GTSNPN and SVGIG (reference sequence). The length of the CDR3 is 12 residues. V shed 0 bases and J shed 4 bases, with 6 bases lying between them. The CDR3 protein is CAWSVAVYGYTF. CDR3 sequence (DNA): TGTGCCTGGAGTGTGGCAGTCTATGGCTACACCTTC.